The present T cell receptor (beta chain) was sequenced within a study of T-cell memory formation after mild COVID-19. Whole-study context: Clusters were largely donor specific.

This clonotype turned up a few times. Its antigen is undetermined. One entry per CDR3 protein, called by TCRdb with MiXCR from the 5' RACE reads. Altogether roughly 99,000 distinct CDR3 sequences are present, 14% being singletons, with the ten largest covering 30% to 45%. The germline V gene has CDR1 LGHNA and CDR2 YNFKEQ. The CDR3 loop spans 14 amino acids. V was clipped by 1 base and J by 5 bases, with 12 bases between them. Study results and limitations: Contracting CD4+ clones sat mainly in CM and EM; CD8+ in EMRA.

This chain uses TRBV4-2 with TRBJ2-7, with unresolved D. This clonotype was sampled from a man aged 18 to 30 who had mild COVID-19 (a few samples of this study predate the infection). Cell type and time point are not known. The sequenced sample was PBMCs or a T cell subset sorted from them (not recorded which). The CDR3 DNA reads TGTGCCAGCAGCCAAGGACTCCCAGAAAACGAGCAGTACTTC. This codes for CASSQGLPENEQYF.